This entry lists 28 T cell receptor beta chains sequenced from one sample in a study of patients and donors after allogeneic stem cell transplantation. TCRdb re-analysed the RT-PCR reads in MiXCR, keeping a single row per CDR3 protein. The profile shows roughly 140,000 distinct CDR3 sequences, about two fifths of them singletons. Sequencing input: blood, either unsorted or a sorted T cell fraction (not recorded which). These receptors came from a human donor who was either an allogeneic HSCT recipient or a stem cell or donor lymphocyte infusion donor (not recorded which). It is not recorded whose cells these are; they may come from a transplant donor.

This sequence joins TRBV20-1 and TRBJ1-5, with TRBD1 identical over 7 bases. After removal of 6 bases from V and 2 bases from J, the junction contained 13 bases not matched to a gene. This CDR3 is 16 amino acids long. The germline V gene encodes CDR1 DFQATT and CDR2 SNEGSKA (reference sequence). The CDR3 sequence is CSAPYETGYGNQPQHF. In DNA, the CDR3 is TGCAGTGCGCCCTATGAGACAGGGTATGGCAATCAGCCCCAGCATTTT.

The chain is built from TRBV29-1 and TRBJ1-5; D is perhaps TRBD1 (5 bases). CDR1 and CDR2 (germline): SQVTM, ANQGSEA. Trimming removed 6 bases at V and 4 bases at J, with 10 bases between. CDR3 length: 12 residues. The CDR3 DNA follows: TGCAGCGTAGGACACAATAATCAGCCCCAGCATTTT. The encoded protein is CSVGHNNQPQHF. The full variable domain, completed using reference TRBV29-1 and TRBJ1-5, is SAVISQKPSRDICQRGTSLTIQCQVDSQVTMMFWYRQQPGQSLTLIATANQGSEATYESGFVIDKFPISRPNLTFSTLTVSNMSPEDSSIYLCSVGHNNQPQHFGDGTRLSIL.

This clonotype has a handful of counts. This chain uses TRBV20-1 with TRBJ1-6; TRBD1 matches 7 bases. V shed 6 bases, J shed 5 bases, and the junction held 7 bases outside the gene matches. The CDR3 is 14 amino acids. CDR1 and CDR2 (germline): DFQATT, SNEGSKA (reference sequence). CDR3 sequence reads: CSAKPGTDNSPLHF. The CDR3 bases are TGCAGTGCCAAACCAGGGACAGATAATTCACCCCTCCACTTT.

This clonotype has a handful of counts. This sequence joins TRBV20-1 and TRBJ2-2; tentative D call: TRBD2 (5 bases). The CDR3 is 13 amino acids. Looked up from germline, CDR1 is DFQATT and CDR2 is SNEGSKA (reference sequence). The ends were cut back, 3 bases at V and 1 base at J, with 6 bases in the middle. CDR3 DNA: TGCAGTGCTAGTCGGGAGAACACCGGGGAGCTGTTTTTT. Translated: CSASRENTGELFF.

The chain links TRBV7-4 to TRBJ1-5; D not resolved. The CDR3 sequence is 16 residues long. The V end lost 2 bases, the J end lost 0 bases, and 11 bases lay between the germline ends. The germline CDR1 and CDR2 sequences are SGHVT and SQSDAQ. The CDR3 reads CASSLNGKYSNQPQHF. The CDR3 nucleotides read TGTGCCAGCAGCTTAAACGGCAAGTATAGCAATCAGCCCCAGCATTTT.

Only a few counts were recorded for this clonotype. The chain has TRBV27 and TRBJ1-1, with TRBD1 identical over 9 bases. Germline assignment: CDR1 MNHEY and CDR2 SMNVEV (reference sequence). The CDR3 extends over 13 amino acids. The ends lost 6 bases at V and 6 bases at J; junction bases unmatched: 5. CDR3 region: CASRLQGAAEAFF. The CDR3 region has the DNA TGTGCCAGCAGACTACAGGGGGCGGCTGAAGCTTTCTTT.

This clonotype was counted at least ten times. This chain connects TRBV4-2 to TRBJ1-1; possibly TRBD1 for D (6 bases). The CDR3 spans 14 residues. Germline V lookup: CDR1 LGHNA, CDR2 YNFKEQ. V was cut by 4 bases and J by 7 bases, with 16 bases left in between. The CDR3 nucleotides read TGTGCCAGCAGCCGACGGGACACCAGGCTTGAAGCTTTCTTT. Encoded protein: CASSRRDTRLEAFF.

DNA for the CDR3: TGTGCCAGCAGCCCCCGGTGGACAGGGGGTGAGCAGTTCTTC. This encodes CASSPRWTGGEQFF. This sequence joins TRBV21-1 and TRBJ2-1; TRBD1 is the table's D call and was not checked against the DNA. TRBV21-1 is noted as a pseudogene. CDR3 length: 14 amino acids.

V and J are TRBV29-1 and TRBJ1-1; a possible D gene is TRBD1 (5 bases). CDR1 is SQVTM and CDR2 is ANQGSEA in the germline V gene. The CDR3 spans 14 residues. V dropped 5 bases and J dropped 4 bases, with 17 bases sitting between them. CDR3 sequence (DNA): TGCAGCGTTTCATCCGGGGGAGGGAGCACTGAAGCTTTCTTT. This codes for CSVSSGGGSTEAFF.

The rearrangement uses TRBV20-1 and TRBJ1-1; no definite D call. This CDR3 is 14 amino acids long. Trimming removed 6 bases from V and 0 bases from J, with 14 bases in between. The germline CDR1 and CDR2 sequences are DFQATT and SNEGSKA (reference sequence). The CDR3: CSAMAPNLNTEAFF. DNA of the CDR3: TGCAGTGCCATGGCACCTAATCTGAACACTGAAGCTTTCTTT.

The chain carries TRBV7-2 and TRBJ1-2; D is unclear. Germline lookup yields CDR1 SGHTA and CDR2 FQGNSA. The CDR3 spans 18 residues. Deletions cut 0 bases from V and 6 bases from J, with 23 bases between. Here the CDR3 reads CASSLALAIGRRDNGYTF. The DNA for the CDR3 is TGTGCCAGCAGCTTAGCCCTAGCGATCGGGAGGAGAGATAATGGCTACACCTTC.

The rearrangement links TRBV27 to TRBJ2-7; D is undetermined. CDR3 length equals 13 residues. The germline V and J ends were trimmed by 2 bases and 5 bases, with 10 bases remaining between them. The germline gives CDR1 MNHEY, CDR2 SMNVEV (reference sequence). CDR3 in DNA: TGTGCCAGCAGTTTACCTTACCCACACGAGCAGTACGTC. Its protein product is CASSLPYPHEQYV.

CDR3 sequence (DNA): TGCGCCAGCAGCTTTGCAGGGGATAATTCACCCCTCCACTTT. Translation gives CASSFAGDNSPLHF. The rearrangement links TRBV5-1 to TRBJ1-6, with D possibly being TRBD1 (6 bases). This CDR3 spans 14 amino acids. Trimming shortened V by 2 bases and J by 5 bases, and 8 bases separated the two germline ends. Germline CDR1 reads SGHRS; CDR2 reads YFSETQ. Together with reference TRBV5-1 and TRBJ1-6, the CDR3 gives the full variable domain: KAGVTQTPRYLIKTRGQQVTLSCSPISGHRSVSWYQQTPGQGLQFLFEYFSETQRNKGNFPGRFSGRQFSNSRSEMNVSTLELGDSALYLCASSFAGDNSPLHFGNGTRLTVT.

DNA for the CDR3: TGTGCCAGCAGTCCACTCCTGACAGGGCTTCAGCCCCAGCATTTT. Encoded protein: CASSPLLTGLQPQHF. The V and J genes are TRBV12-3 or TRBV12-4 and TRBJ1-5; 7 bases match TRBD1. The CDR3 has 15 residues. V shed 5 bases, J shed 6 bases, and the junction held 10 bases outside the gene matches.

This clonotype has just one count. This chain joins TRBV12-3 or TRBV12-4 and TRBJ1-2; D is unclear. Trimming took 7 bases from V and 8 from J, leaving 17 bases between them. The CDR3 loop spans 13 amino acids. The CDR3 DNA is TGTGCCAGCAAACCGGGATGGTGGAAGGGCTACACCTTC. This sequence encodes CASKPGWWKGYTF.

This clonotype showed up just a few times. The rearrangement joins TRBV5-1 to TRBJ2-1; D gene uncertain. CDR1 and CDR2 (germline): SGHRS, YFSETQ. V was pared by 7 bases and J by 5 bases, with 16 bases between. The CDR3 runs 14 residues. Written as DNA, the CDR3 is TGCGCCAGCCGACTGCGCCCCCAGAACAATGAGCAGTTCTTC. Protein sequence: CASRLRPQNNEQFF. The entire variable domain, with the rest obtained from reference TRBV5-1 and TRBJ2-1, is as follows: KAGVTQTPRYLIKTRGQQVTLSCSPISGHRSVSWYQQTPGQGLQFLFEYFSETQRNKGNFPGRFSGRQFSNSRSEMNVSTLELGDSALYLCASRLRPQNNEQFFGPGTRLTVL.

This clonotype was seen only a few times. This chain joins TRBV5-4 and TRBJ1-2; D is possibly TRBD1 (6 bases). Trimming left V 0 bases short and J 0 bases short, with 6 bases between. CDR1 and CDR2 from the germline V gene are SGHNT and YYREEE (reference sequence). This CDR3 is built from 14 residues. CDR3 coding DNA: TGTGCCAGCAGCTTGGGGGGGCCTAACTATGGCTACACCTTC. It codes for CASSLGGPNYGYTF.

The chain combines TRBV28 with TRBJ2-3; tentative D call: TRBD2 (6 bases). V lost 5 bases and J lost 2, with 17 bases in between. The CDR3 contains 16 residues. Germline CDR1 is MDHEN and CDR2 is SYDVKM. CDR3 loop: CASSAGGTPLTDTQYF. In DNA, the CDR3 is TGTGCCAGCAGTGCAGGCGGGACTCCCCTCACAGATACGCAGTATTTT. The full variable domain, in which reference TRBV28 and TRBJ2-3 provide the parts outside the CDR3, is DVKVTQSSRYLVKRTGEKVFLECVQDMDHENMFWYRQDPGLGLRLIYFSYDVKMKEKGDIPEGYSVSREKKERFSLILESASTNQTSMYLCASSAGGTPLTDTQYFGPGTRLTVL.

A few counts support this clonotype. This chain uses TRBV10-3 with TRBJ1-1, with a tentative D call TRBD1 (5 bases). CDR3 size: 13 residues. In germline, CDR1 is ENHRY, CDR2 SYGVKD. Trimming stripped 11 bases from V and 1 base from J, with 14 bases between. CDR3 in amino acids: CALQIGTNTEAFF. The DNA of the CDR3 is TGTGCCCTCCAAATAGGGACGAACACTGAAGCTTTCTTT.

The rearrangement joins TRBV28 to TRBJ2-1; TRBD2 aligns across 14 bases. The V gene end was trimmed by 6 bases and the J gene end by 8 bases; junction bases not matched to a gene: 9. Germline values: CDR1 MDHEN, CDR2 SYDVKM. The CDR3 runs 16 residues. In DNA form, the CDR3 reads TGTGCCAGCAGCCCTAGACTAGCGGGGGGGCGCGATGAGCAGTTCTTC. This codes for CASSPRLAGGRDEQFF.

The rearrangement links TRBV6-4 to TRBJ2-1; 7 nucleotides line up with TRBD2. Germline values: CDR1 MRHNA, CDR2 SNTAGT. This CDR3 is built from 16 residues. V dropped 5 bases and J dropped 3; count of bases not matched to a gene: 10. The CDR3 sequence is CASSPITSDLYNEQFF. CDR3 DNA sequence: TGTGCCAGCAGTCCTATCACTAGCGACCTCTACAATGAGCAGTTCTTC.

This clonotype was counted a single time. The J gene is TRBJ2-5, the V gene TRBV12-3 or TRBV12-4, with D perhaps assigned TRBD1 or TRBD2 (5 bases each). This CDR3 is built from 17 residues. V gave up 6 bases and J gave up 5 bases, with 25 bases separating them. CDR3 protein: CASSTLRGDGRRETQYF. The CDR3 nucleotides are TGTGCCAGCAGCACACTCCGAGGGGACGGGCGTCGGGAGACCCAGTACTTC.

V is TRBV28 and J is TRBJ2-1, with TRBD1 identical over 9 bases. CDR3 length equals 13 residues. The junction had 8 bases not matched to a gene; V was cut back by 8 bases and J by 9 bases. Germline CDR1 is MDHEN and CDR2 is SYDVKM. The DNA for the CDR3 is TGTGCCAGCGGACAGGGGCTCGACAGTGAGCAGTTCTTC. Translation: CASGQGLDSEQFF.

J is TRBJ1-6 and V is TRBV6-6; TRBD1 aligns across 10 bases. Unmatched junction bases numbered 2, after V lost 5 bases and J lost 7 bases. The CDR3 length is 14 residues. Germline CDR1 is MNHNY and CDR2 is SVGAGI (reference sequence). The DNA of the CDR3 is TGTGCCAGCAGTCGACAGGGGGCGAATTCACCCCTCCACTTT. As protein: CASSRQGANSPLHF.

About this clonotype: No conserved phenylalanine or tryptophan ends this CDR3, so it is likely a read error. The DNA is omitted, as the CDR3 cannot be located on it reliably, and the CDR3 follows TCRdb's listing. CDR3: CASSVPPGPINI. J is TRBJ2-1 and V is TRBV12-3 or TRBV12-4; the table's D call of TRBD1 was not tested on the DNA. The CDR3 is 12 residues long, ends included.

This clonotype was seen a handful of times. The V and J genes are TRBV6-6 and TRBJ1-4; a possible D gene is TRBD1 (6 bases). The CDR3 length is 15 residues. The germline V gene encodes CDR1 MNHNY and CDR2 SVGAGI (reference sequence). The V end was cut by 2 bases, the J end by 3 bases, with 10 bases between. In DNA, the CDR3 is TGTGCCAGCAGTTACGCAGGGGAACCTAATGAAAAACTGTTTTTT. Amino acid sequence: CASSYAGEPNEKLFF.

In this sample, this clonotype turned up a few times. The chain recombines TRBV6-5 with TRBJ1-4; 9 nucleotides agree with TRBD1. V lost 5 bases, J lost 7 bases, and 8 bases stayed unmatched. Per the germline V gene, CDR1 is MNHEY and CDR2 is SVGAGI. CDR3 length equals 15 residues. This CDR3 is CASSPYRGLGEKLFF. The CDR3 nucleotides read TGTGCCAGCAGTCCGTACAGGGGGCTGGGTGAAAAACTGTTTTTT.

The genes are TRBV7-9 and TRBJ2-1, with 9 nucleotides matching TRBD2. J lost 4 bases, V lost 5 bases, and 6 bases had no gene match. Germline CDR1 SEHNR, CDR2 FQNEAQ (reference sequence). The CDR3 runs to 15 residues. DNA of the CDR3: TGTGCCAGCAGCCCGGGGCTAGCGGGGTACAATGAGCAGTTCTTC. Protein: CASSPGLAGYNEQFF.